Below are 11 T cell receptor beta chains sequenced from a single sample in a study of T cell responses to AZD1222 COVID-19 vaccine. Only in-frame clones appear in the TCRdb table, and some are missing; sequencing was by immunoSEQ multiplex PCR. The sample shows 95,000 to 150,000 clones, around nine tenths of them seen only once. The material was peripheral blood, obtained on day 0 of AZD1222 vaccination. The receptors originated from an adult in good health.

The chain combines TRBV5-4 with TRBJ2-3, with 7 bases fitting TRBD2. V shed 4 bases and J 1 base; nucleotides not matched to a gene: 6. The CDR3 consists of 15 residues. CDR1 SGHNT and CDR2 YYREEE come from the germline V gene (reference sequence). The CDR3 spells CASSQGLPRTDTQYF. Written as DNA, the CDR3 is TGTGCCAGCAGCCAGGGACTACCCCGCACAGATACGCAGTATTTT.

The chain links TRBV19 to TRBJ2-2; TRBD2 is a possible D gene (5 bases). Trimming took 9 bases from V and 2 from J, leaving 13 bases between them. The CDR3 contains 14 residues. Germline CDR1 LNHDA, CDR2 SQIVND (reference sequence). CDR3 protein: CASVRDANTGELFF. CDR3 DNA: TGTGCCAGCGTCCGGGATGCAAACACCGGGGAGCTGTTTTTT.

This CDR3 is CASSLGTAQPQHF. In DNA form, the CDR3 reads TGCGCCAGCAGCCTTGGGACGGCCCAGCCCCAGCATTTT. This chain links TRBV4-1 with TRBJ1-5, with a weak D call TRBD1 (5 bases). This CDR3 is 13 amino acids long. V was cut by 4 bases and J by 7 bases, with 11 bases left in between. Germline V CDR1 and CDR2: MGHRA, YSYEKL.

V and J are TRBV19 and TRBJ1-5, with D possibly matching TRBD1 (5 bases). V lost 7 bases and J 6 bases, leaving 19 bases between the germline ends. The germline V gene encodes CDR1 LNHDA and CDR2 SQIVND (reference sequence). This CDR3 has 15 residues. CDR3 protein: CASTSNAAGTQPQHF. In DNA, the CDR3 is TGTGCCAGTACCTCGAACGCGGCAGGGACTCAGCCCCAGCATTTT.

V and J are TRBV2 and TRBJ1-6, with 7 bases aligning to TRBD1. The CDR3 totals 15 residues. The trim removed 6 bases at V and 6 bases at J, leaving 8 bases unmatched. The germline gives CDR1 SNHLY, CDR2 FYNNEI. CDR3 sequence: CASRREGASNSPLHF. DNA of the CDR3: TGTGCCAGCAGGAGGGAGGGGGCTAGTAATTCACCCCTCCACTTT.

This sequence joins TRBV19 and TRBJ2-3, with D tentatively TRBD1 (6 bases). Germline V gene data show CDR1 as LNHDA and CDR2 as SQIVND (reference sequence). V gave up 3 bases and J gave up 3 bases, with 13 bases separating them. This CDR3 spans 15 amino acids. This CDR3 is CASSIITGSTDTQYF. The CDR3 region has the DNA TGTGCCAGTAGTATTATCACAGGGTCTACAGATACGCAGTATTTT.

This chain joins TRBV15 and TRBJ1-1; unclear D gene. V was shortened by 0 bases and J by 5 bases, with 10 bases between the two germline ends. CDR1 is LNHNV and CDR2 is YYDKDF in the germline V gene (reference sequence). The CDR3 contains 14 residues. CDR3 sequence: CATSRDRRETEAFF. The CDR3 DNA sequence: TGTGCCACCAGCAGAGATCGTAGGGAGACTGAAGCTTTCTTT. The full variable domain, completed using reference TRBV15 and TRBJ1-1, is DAMVIQNPRYQVTQFGKPVTLSCSQTLNHNVMYWYQQKSSQAPKLLFHYYDKDFNNEADTPDNFQSRRPNTSFCFLDIRSPGLGDTAMYLCATSRDRRETEAFFGQGTRLTVV.

V usage is TRBV19 and J usage is TRBJ2-7; 7 bases align to TRBD1. Germline CDR1 and CDR2: LNHDA and SQIVND (reference sequence). CDR3 length: 13 amino acids. The junction had 1 base not matched to a gene; V was cut back by 5 bases and J by 0 bases. DNA of the CDR3: TGTGCCAGTAGTGCAGGGGGCTCCTACGAGCAGTACTTC. Translating it yields CASSAGGSYEQYF.

The chain has TRBV27 and TRBJ2-1; D perhaps matches TRBD1 (5 bases). Germline-derived CDR1 and CDR2 are MNHEY and SMNVEV (reference sequence). The CDR3 has 13 amino acids. V was cut by 3 bases and J by 7 bases, with 10 bases left in between. The CDR3 nucleotides are TGTGCCAGCAGTTTGGACATGTGGAATGAGCAGTTCTTC. It codes for CASSLDMWNEQFF.

The chain recombines TRBV28 with TRBJ2-1; TRBD2 aligns across 7 bases. Unmatched junction bases numbered 13, after V lost 7 bases and J lost 4 bases. The germline V gene has CDR1 MDHEN and CDR2 SYDVKM. The CDR3 consists of 16 residues. The CDR3 nucleotides are TGTGCCAGCACCCAACCGGGACTAACCTTTTACAATGAGCAGTTCTTC. Translated, it gives CASTQPGLTFYNEQFF.

The chain is built from TRBV30 and TRBJ2-1, with unresolved D. CDR1 is GTSNPN and CDR2 is SVGIG in the germline V gene (reference sequence). V was pared by 3 bases and J by 10 bases, with 19 bases between. The CDR3 is 14 amino acids. This chain's CDR3 is CAWSSTAPLREQFF. In DNA, the CDR3 is TGTGCCTGGAGCTCAACCGCTCCCTTGCGGGAGCAGTTCTTC.